The rows below give T cell receptor beta chains drawn from one sample of a study of T cell responses to AZD1222 COVID-19 vaccine. Clones were read by immunoSEQ multiplex PCR, and TCRdb kept only the in-frame ones, dropping some. The table shows tens of thousands of clones, with around 91% occurring only once. The source material was peripheral blood, sampled on day 0 of AZD1222 vaccination. Every receptor here comes from an adult in good health. Both conserved end residues are part of each CDR3. A D gene is named only where the DNA matches it firmly. Clone size is not always given. Where it is, it says once, few, many or a class for expanded clones.

clone_size | j_call | v_call | d_call | cdr3_nt | cdr3_aa
- | TRBJ1-5 | TRBV6-2/TRBV6-3 | - | TGTGCCAGCAGTCAAGGGACTGAGCCTTGGGCCCAGCATTTT | CASSQGTEPWAQHF
- | TRBJ1-4 | TRBV7-9 | - | TGTGCCAGCAGCTTAGACGGCGGAACTCCGTTTTTT | CASSLDGGTPFF
- | TRBJ1-4 | TRBV7-9 | TRBD1 | TGTGCCAGCAGCTTCGCCGGACAGGTGGGAAAACTGTTTTTT | CASSFAGQVGKLFF
- | TRBJ2-1 | TRBV27 | TRBD2 | TGTGCCAGCAGTTTATTATCGGTTGTAGCGGGGGCCTACAATGAGCAGTTCTTC | CASSLLSVVAGAYNEQFF
- | TRBJ2-6 | TRBV7-3 | TRBD1 | TGTGCCAGCAGCTTACTCGGACAGGGGAACCCTGGGGCCAACGTCCTGACTTTC | CASSLLGQGNPGANVLTF
- | TRBJ2-5 | TRBV15 | - | TGTGCCACCAGCAGAGTCAGGCAGGAGATAGAGACCCAGTACTTC | CATSRVRQEIETQYF
- | TRBJ2-7 | TRBV6-5 | TRBD1 | TGTGCCAGCAGTTACCACCGTGACAGGGTACGCGAGCAGTACTTC | CASSYHRDRVREQYF
- | TRBJ2-2 | TRBV7-9 | TRBD2 | TGTGCCAGCAGCTTCCCCAAAGGGGAGGGTAACACCGGGGAGCTGTTTTTT | CASSFPKGEGNTGELFF
- | TRBJ1-1 | TRBV28 | - | TGTGCCAGCAGTTTAGGAAGTTGGGCAAGCGAAGCTTTCTTT | CASSLGSWASEAFF
- | TRBJ2-3 | TRBV5-1 | - | TGCGCCAGCAGCTTAAATCCCCGCACAGATACGCAGTATTTT | CASSLNPRTDTQYF
once | TRBJ2-7 | TRBV7-9 | TRBD1 | TGTGCCAGCAGCGGACAGGCTCCCCCCTACGAGCAGTACTTC | CASSGQAPPYEQYF
few | TRBJ1-2 | TRBV6-2/TRBV6-3 | TRBD1 | TGTGCCAGCAGTTACAAGACAGGGGGCGACGATGGCTACACCTTC | CASSYKTGGDDGYTF
- | TRBJ1-5 | TRBV12-3/TRBV12-4 | - | TGTGCCAGCAGTTTGGCAGACAATCAGCCCCAGCATTTT | CASSLADNQPQHF
once | TRBJ1-1 | TRBV19 | - | TGTGCCAGTAGTATTGGGGTTCTGAACACTGAAGCTTTCTTT | CASSIGVLNTEAFF
few | TRBJ1-1 | TRBV6-2/TRBV6-3 | - | TGTGCCAGCAGCATCAAAGGGGACACTGAAGCTTTCTTT | CASSIKGDTEAFF
- | TRBJ1-5 | TRBV7-6 | - | TGTGCCAGCAGCTTATTTCCAGGGAGTAGTCAGCCCCAGCATTTT | CASSLFPGSSQPQHF
- | TRBJ1-1 | TRBV19 | - | TGTGCCAGTAGTATATGGATAGGGGAGGACACTGAAGCTTTCTTT | CASSIWIGEDTEAFF
- | TRBJ1-1 | TRBV19 | - | TGTGCCAGCCAGATTAGAGAACAGGTTGCGAGCGGAGCTTTCTTT | CASQIREQVASGAFF
- | TRBJ1-1 | TRBV28 | TRBD1 | TGTGCCAGCAGATCGGGACAGGGGGCGAAAATGAACACTGAAGCTTTCTTT | CASRSGQGAKMNTEAFF
many | TRBJ1-6 | TRBV27 | - | TGTGCCAGCAGTTTATACTTAGGAGGGGAGGCACCCCTCCACTTT | CASSLYLGGEAPLHF
few | TRBJ2-7 | TRBV3-1/TRBV3-2 | TRBD2 | TGTGCCAGCAGCCTAAGTGGTAGCGGGGGTGAGCAGTACTTC | CASSLSGSGGEQYF
once | TRBJ1-6 | TRBV7-9 | - | TGTGCCGCTGAGCCCGGGGCGAATTCACCCCTCCACTTT | CAAEPGANSPLHF
- | TRBJ2-5 | TRBV12-1 | - | TGTGCCAGCAGCTTTGGGGGGACAGTGGACAGGCAAGAGACCCAGTACTTC | CASSFGGTVDRQETQYF
once | TRBJ2-3 | TRBV5-1 | TRBD2 | TGCGCCAGCAGCTTGGGTGGCGGGGGGGCGAGAGATACGCAGTATTTT | CASSLGGGGARDTQYF
- | TRBJ2-5 | TRBV5-1 | TRBD2 | TGCGCCAGCAGCTTGGAGGGGCGGGGGACTCATGAGACCCAGTACTTC | CASSLEGRGTHETQYF
- | TRBJ2-5 | TRBV18 | TRBD1 | TGTGCCAGCGAGACAGGGGATGGGCAAGAGACCCAGTACTTC | CASETGDGQETQYF
- | TRBJ1-1 | TRBV6-2/TRBV6-3 | - | TGTGCCAGCAGCCGACTGACAGCGAACACTGAAGCTTTCTTT | CASSRLTANTEAFF
- | TRBJ1-6 | TRBV5-1 | - | TGCGCCAGCAGCTCAGGGTATGGATCACCCCTCCACTTT | CASSSGYGSPLHF
once | TRBJ1-6 | TRBV7-2 | - | TGTGCCAGCAGCTTAGGACGTCCTAATAATTCACCCCTCCACTTT | CASSLGRPNNSPLHF
- | TRBJ1-5 | TRBV7-2 | - | TGTGCCAGCAGCTTAGAACAGGGTAATTATCAGCCCCAGCATTTT | CASSLEQGNYQPQHF
once | TRBJ2-7 | TRBV18 | TRBD1 | TGTGCCAGCTCACAACCGGGACAGGGGGTACTCGAGCAGTACTTC | CASSQPGQGVLEQYF
- | TRBJ2-2 | TRBV5-1 | TRBD1 | TGCGCCAGCAGCTTGGATGGGACAGGCGGATCCGACAACACCGGGGAGCTGTTTTTT | CASSLDGTGGSDNTGELFF
- | TRBJ1-2 | TRBV29-1 | - | TGCAGCGTTGAAGATTCAAGGGGAGGCTACACCTTC | CSVEDSRGGYTF
- | TRBJ1-3 | TRBV5-1 | - | TGCGCCAGCAGCTTGTCAGGGGGAAACACCATATATTTT | CASSLSGGNTIYF
- | TRBJ1-3 | TRBV5-6 | TRBD1 | TGTGCCAGCAGCTTAACCGCAGGGGGCTTTGGAAACACCATATATTTT | CASSLTAGGFGNTIYF
- | TRBJ2-1 | TRBV10-3 | TRBD2 | TGTGCCATCAGGAAAGCGGGGGGGCCGTACAATGAGCAGTTCTTC | CAIRKAGGPYNEQFF
- | TRBJ1-5 | TRBV3-1/TRBV3-2 | - | TGTGCCAGCAGCCAAGGAGCGATCAATCAGCCCCAGCATTTT | CASSQGAINQPQHF
- | TRBJ1-1 | TRBV14 | TRBD1 | TGTGCCAGCAGCCAAAACAGGGGGAGAGGGACTGAAGCTTTCTTT | CASSQNRGRGTEAFF
- | TRBJ1-6 | TRBV3-1/TRBV3-2 | - | TGTGCCAGCAGCCAAGCGAGCGCCCAGATACCCCTCCACTTT | CASSQASAQIPLHF
- | TRBJ2-3 | TRBV6-2/TRBV6-3 | - | TGTGCCAGCAGTTACGTCTACCGTAAGGTGGTCACAGATACGCAGTATTTT | CASSYVYRKVVTDTQYF
- | TRBJ2-4 | TRBV19 | - | TGTGCCAGTAGTTCCCCCTTTCGGGGGCGGGAAAACATTCAGTACTTC | CASSSPFRGRENIQYF
- | TRBJ2-1 | TRBV7-2 | - | TGTGCCAGCAGCCCCTGGATAGGCGAGGGGAATGAGCAGTTCTTC | CASSPWIGEGNEQFF
- | TRBJ1-6 | TRBV6-2/TRBV6-3 | - | TGTGCCAGCAGTTACGATAGGAGTTCACCCCTCCACTTT | CASSYDRSSPLHF
- | TRBJ2-5 | TRBV6-5 | - | TGTGCCAGCAGTCCCAAGAGGGGGCGGGAGGAGACCCAGTACTTC | CASSPKRGREETQYF